The following is a TCR beta chain sequence with its context. CD8+CD57+ cell expansion had been shown by flow cytometry in patients chosen for sequencing. There were no patients without severe acquired aplastic anemia. TCR beta VDJ combinations and CDR3 sequences were profiled from genomic DNA. Each CDR3 protein gets one entry after TCRdb re-called the reads with MiXCR. The table includes approximately 200,000 distinct CDR3 sequences, under 50% detected once. These data are taken from a study of CD8+CD57+ T cells in acquired aplastic anemia. The CDR3 is 12 amino acids. In germline, CDR1 is SEHNR, CDR2 FQNEAQ (reference sequence). The V and J ends lost 4 bases and 6 bases respectively, with 10 bases between them.

V gene TRBV7-9 combines with J gene TRBJ2-7; D uncertain. Sequencing was performed on sorted CD4+, CD8+, or CD8+CD57+ T cells (not recorded which) from PBMCs. This clonotype was sampled from a human donor with aplastic anemia. As DNA, the CDR3 is TGTGCCAGCAGCTCAGCCCCGGGCGAGCAGTACTTC. It translates to CASSSAPGEQYF.